This TCR beta chain was sequenced during a study of post-analysis software for immune sequencing data. General study findings and limits: Significantly lower normalized Chao1 diversity was found in patients with multiple sclerosis relative to controls. There were roughly five TRBV segments more frequent in patients than controls, and TRBV5-6, TRBV5-1 and TRBV20-1 were among them.

In regard to this clonotype: Its target is not known.

Trimming left V 10 bases short and J 0 bases short, with 12 bases between. CDR1 MNHEY and CDR2 SVGAGI come from the germline V gene. The CDR3 is 13 residues long. cDNA libraries for TCR beta contained unique molecular identifiers. cDNA molecules numbering roughly 0.5 million came from roughly 1 to 10 million T cells. A single record per CDR3 protein comes from TCRdb applying MiXCR to the PCR reads. The sample includes around 700,000 distinct CDR3 sequences, 59% seen only once; the top ten take 11%. The sample taken for sequencing was blood. The receptor's source is a girl aged 2 to 10 with multiple sclerosis. The V and J genes are TRBV6-5 and TRBJ1-2; no clear D gene. For the CDR3, the DNA is TGTGCCATCCGACCGGCAGCTAACTATGGCTACACCTTC. This gives the protein CAIRPAANYGYTF.